This T cell receptor (beta chain) was sequenced during a study of OX40 agonist ivuxolimab in advanced cancers. Broadly, across the study: Ivuxolimab, which targeted the costimulatory receptor OX40 (CD134), was an agonistic, fully human IgG2 monoclonal antibody. Intravenous ivuxolimab was administered to patients every 2 weeks at six dose levels: 0.01, 0.1, 0.3, 1.5, 3 and 10 mg/kg. The purpose of peripheral TCRbeta sequencing was to test whether ivuxolimab changed TCR sequence diversity and led to clonal T-cell expansion. Partial responses were achieved by three dose-escalation patients, of whom one had hepatocellular carcinoma and two had cutaneous melanoma. A male proportion of 82.7% and a mean age of 60 years, ranging from about 20 to 79, were recorded for the dose-escalation cohort. The paper reports the monotherapy dose-escalation portion (N = 52 patients) of the phase I ivuxolimab trial. Prior anti-PD-1, anti-PD-L1 or anti-CTLA-4 therapy was permitted, and checkpoint inhibitors had been received by roughly 40% of dose-escalation patients. Of the 50 or so patients in dose escalation, about 19 had hepatocellular carcinoma, some 15 had melanoma, 9 had renal cell carcinoma and 9 had head and neck cancer. Here is what the overall study found, with its caveats: In partial responders in the 0.1-3.0 mg/kg groups, normalized peripheral clonal expansion was found to be among the lowest, especially among CD8+ T cells. Low levels of normalized T-cell clonal expansion were also seen in some patients who did not respond. The antigen specificity of the peripheral T cells that underwent clonal expansion was not determined. Clonal expansion of both CD4+ and CD8+ blood T cells was observed from baseline to week 6 at doses 0.1 to 3.0 mg/kg. After ivuxolimab, expanded clones were on average more numerous among CD8+ T cells than among CD4+ T cells.

From its cysteine to its phenylalanine, the CDR3 spans 15 amino acids. Solely the CDR3 DNA is kept, with 45 bases framed from the first base. V is clipped by 3 bases and J by 4 bases, and the sequence between their germline boundaries is 16 bases long. Taken from the germline V gene, the CDR1 and CDR2 loops are MDHEN and SYDVKM. Remarks on this clone: This receptor's antigen is unknown. The sample holds no much larger clone one base away, and base qualities are not on file.

Patients with autoimmune disease history or receiving systemic immunosuppression were excluded from the trial. Peripheral blood for TCR sequencing was collected from all dose cohorts at baseline, on cycle 4 day 1, and on cycle 7 day 1. Samples were obtained from an open-label, multicenter, first-in-human phase I dose-escalation trial of ivuxolimab. The trial enrolled adults with locally advanced or metastatic head and neck squamous cell, hepatocellular, melanoma or renal cell carcinoma. Before TCR sequencing, CD4+ T cells and CD8+ T cells from peripheral blood were sorted into separate populations. For sequencing of the TCRbeta CDR3 region, genomic DNA was extracted from the sorted cells. TCRbeta CDR3 regions were sequenced using the immunoSEQ Assay. In TCRdb, the immuneACCESS table is reduced to in-frame sequences with V and J assigned. These tables do not hold every clone; where another copy was compared, an unresolved V gene accounts for under half, and the others remain unexplained. The sample has more than 80,000 clones on record, roughly 89% of them singletons. Of the sample, more than 7.5% falls within the top ten clones.

The sample in question was CD4+ or CD8+ T cells sorted from blood, obtained in a trial of the OX40 agonist ivuxolimab. Here the chain combines TRBV28 and TRBJ2-7, with no confidently assigned D gene. This TCR was recovered from an adult with an advanced solid tumor such as melanoma, head and neck, liver or kidney cancer. The CDR3 protein: CASSLVRGLGYEQYF. The DNA reads as follows: TGTGCCAGCAGTTTGGTGCGAGGTCTGGGATACGAGCAGTACTTC.